These 24 T cell receptor beta chains share one sample of origin, sequenced in a study of T-cell reconstitution after alpha-beta-depleted transplantation in children (dated by TCRdb to 2016 to 2018). Libraries were made using PCR. These reads were obtained on an Illumina HiSeq 2500. TCR libraries were prepared with molecular barcoding, using unique molecular identifiers to normalize TCRbeta repertoire quantification. The public reads were quality trimmed at Q25 with fastp and then assembled into clones with MiXCR by TCRdb, keeping productive beta chains. Rows are combined by CDR3 protein, so each entry shows the most common genes and DNA. For this sample there are hundreds of thousands of distinct CDR3 sequences; 13% appear just once. The top ten hold around 0.76% of the sample. The treatment or condition label corresponds to: allogeneic hematopoietic cell transplantation with graft depleted of TCRalphabeta T cells and CD19 B cells.

This sample comprised PBMCs, obtained before TCRalphabeta/CD19-depleted stem cell transplant. The source is a girl aged 2-10 years with congenital amegakaryocytic thrombocytopenia, due to receive a stem cell transplant.

This clonotype showed up many times. The chain combines TRBV10-3 with TRBJ2-5; TRBD2 is a possible D gene (5 bases). The V gene lost 10 bases and the J gene lost 5 bases, with 20 bases spanning the gap. This CDR3 region has 14 residues. Germline values: CDR1 ENHRY, CDR2 SYGVKD. The chain's CDR3 is CATGVGAVVETQYF. As DNA, the CDR3 is TGTGCCACCGGGGTCGGCGCGGTTGTGGAGACCCAGTACTTC.

The chain is built from TRBV20-1 and TRBJ1-1; D is ambiguous. V gave up 5 bases and J gave up 1 base, with 11 bases separating them. Germline V gene data show CDR1 as DFQATT and CDR2 as SNEGSKA (reference sequence). The CDR3 runs to 13 residues. The CDR3 loop is CSAERPRNTEAFF. CDR3 sequence (DNA): TGCAGTGCTGAAAGACCGCGGAACACTGAAGCTTTCTTT.

The gene calls are TRBV11-2 and TRBJ2-7; possible D gene TRBD2, 6 bases. This CDR3 is 14 amino acids long. Deletions cut 8 bases from V and 2 bases from J, with 16 bases between. CDR1 and CDR2 from the germline V gene are SGHAT and FQNNGV. CDR3 bases: TGTGCCAGCCTGCCGGGACTCGGGGCCTACGAGCAGTACTTC. Translation: CASLPGLGAYEQYF.

This clonotype was observed a handful of times. The chain combines TRBV20-1 with TRBJ2-1, with TRBD2 identical over 7 bases. V lost 2 bases and J lost 8; bases outside the gene matches: 9. Germline V gives CDR1 DFQATT, CDR2 SNEGSKA (reference sequence). This CDR3 contains 14 residues. CDR3 sequence reads: CSARRGLTRYEQFF. The CDR3 DNA is TGCAGTGCTAGAAGGGGACTAACTAGGTATGAGCAGTTCTTC.

This clonotype has at least ten counts. The chain recombines TRBV15 with TRBJ2-1; D remains unclear. CDR3 size: 14 residues. Germline CDR1 is LNHNV and CDR2 is YYDKDF (reference sequence). V shed 1 base and J shed 3 bases, with 7 bases lying between them. The CDR3 nucleotides are TGTGCCACCAGCAGAGTTACCAGCTACAATGAGCAGTTCTTC. Protein product: CATSRVTSYNEQFF. The full variable domain, its missing parts supplied by reference TRBV15 and TRBJ2-1, is DAMVIQNPRYQVTQFGKPVTLSCSQTLNHNVMYWYQQKSSQAPKLLFHYYDKDFNNEADTPDNFQSRRPNTSFCFLDIRSPGLGDTAMYLCATSRVTSYNEQFFGPGTRLTVL.

Ten or more counts support this clonotype. This chain joins TRBV5-6 and TRBJ2-1; D may be TRBD2 (6 bases). This CDR3 is built from 16 residues. The V end was cut by 3 bases, the J end by 6 bases, with 19 bases between. The germline V gene encodes CDR1 SGHDT and CDR2 YYEEEE. The CDR3 sequence: CASSWSSAVLSNEQFF. The CDR3 region has the DNA TGTGCCAGCAGCTGGTCTAGCGCCGTCCTTTCCAATGAGCAGTTCTTC.

The sample holds many counts of this clonotype. The chain joins TRBV6-1 to TRBJ2-7; D is perhaps TRBD1 (6 bases). This CDR3 spans 15 amino acids. Per the germline V gene, CDR1 is MNHNS and CDR2 is SASEGT. Trimming cost V 4 bases and J 3 bases, with 16 bases left between them. CDR3 coding DNA: TGTGCCAGCAGTGCCCACAGAGGACAGCTCTACGAGCAGTACTTC. It specifies CASSAHRGQLYEQYF.

This clonotype has a count of ten or more. The genes are TRBV15 and TRBJ2-1; D gene unclear. This CDR3 spans 14 amino acids. Trimming left V 6 bases short and J 8 bases short, with 17 bases between. The germline gives CDR1 LNHNV, CDR2 YYDKDF (reference sequence). CDR3 bases: TGTGCCACCAGTAGCTTTCCACATGGGGATGAGCAGTTCTTC. Protein: CATSSFPHGDEQFF.

This clonotype came up many times. The chain has TRBV3-1 and TRBJ1-5, with D perhaps matching TRBD1 (6 bases). From germline, CDR1 is LGHDT and CDR2 YNNKEL (reference sequence). Deletions cut 2 bases from V and 4 bases from J, with 12 bases between. The CDR3 totals 15 residues. CDR3 nucleotides: TGTGCCAGCAGCCAACGGCAGGGGCCGAATCAGCCCCAGCATTTT. The encoded protein is CASSQRQGPNQPQHF.

This clonotype was counted ten times or more. The chain has TRBV5-1 and TRBJ2-7; D not certain. Germline lookup yields CDR1 SGHRS and CDR2 YFSETQ. Trimming left V 3 bases short and J 1 base short, with 8 bases between. This CDR3 region has 13 residues. CDR3 nucleotide sequence: TGCGCCAGCAGCTCTCTAGAATCCTACGAGCAGTACTTC. Protein: CASSSLESYEQYF. Using reference TRBV5-1 and TRBJ2-7 for the parts outside the CDR3, the full variable domain is KAGVTQTPRYLIKTRGQQVTLSCSPISGHRSVSWYQQTPGQGLQFLFEYFSETQRNKGNFPGRFSGRQFSNSRSEMNVSTLELGDSALYLCASSSLESYEQYFGPGTRLTVT.

This clonotype was recorded many times. The genes are TRBV20-1 and TRBJ2-1; D is perhaps TRBD2 (6 bases). Germline V gives CDR1 DFQATT, CDR2 SNEGSKA (reference sequence). Trimming stripped 3 bases from V and 11 bases from J, with 17 bases between. The CDR3 runs to 13 residues. The CDR3 region has the DNA TGCAGTGCTAGGGTTCGGACTACCCAAAAGCAGTTCTTC. It encodes CSARVRTTQKQFF.

This clonotype was recorded many times. This chain joins TRBV20-1 and TRBJ2-2; maybe TRBD2 (5 bases). The CDR3 extends over 15 amino acids. Germline values: CDR1 DFQATT, CDR2 SNEGSKA (reference sequence). Trimming took off 2 bases at V and 0 bases at J, with 10 bases between the two ends. DNA for the CDR3: TGCAGTGCTAGACCGACTACCGCGAACACCGGGGAGCTGTTTTTT. It encodes CSARPTTANTGELFF.

This clonotype was detected only a few times. The chain joins TRBV5-1 to TRBJ2-1; TRBD2 agrees at 10 bases. The CDR3 runs to 18 residues. Losses at the gene ends were 5 bases for V and 3 bases for J; bases not matched to a gene: 14. Germline-derived CDR1 and CDR2 are SGHRS and YFSETQ. CDR3 protein: CASSGQGRLAGVYNEQFF. CDR3 nucleotides: TGCGCCAGCAGTGGACAGGGCAGGCTAGCGGGAGTCTACAATGAGCAGTTCTTC.

The V and J genes are TRBV4-1 and TRBJ2-4; 7 bases are a match to TRBD2. J gave up 1 base and V 1 base, and 1 base lay outside the gene matches. This CDR3 has 15 amino acids. In germline, CDR1 is MGHRA, CDR2 YSYEKL. The CDR3 reads CASSQVGGAKNIQYF. Written as DNA, the CDR3 is TGCGCCAGCAGCCAAGTCGGGGGGGCCAAAAACATTCAGTACTTC.

This clonotype was counted at least ten times. The rearrangement uses TRBV5-1 and TRBJ1-3; D remains ambiguous. There are 14 residues in the CDR3. Germline-derived CDR1 and CDR2 are SGHRS and YFSETQ. Trimming pared 0 bases from V and 4 bases from J, leaving 8 bases between. Written as DNA, the CDR3 is TGCGCCAGCAGCTTGGACAACTACGGAAACACCATATATTTT. Protein: CASSLDNYGNTIYF.

V gene TRBV20-1 combines with J gene TRBJ1-5; possibly TRBD1 for D (6 bases). This CDR3 spans 16 amino acids. The V end was cut by 5 bases, the J end by 1 base, with 18 bases between. CDR1 is DFQATT and CDR2 is SNEGSKA in the germline V gene (reference sequence). CDR3 DNA: TGCAGTGCTGAGGGGGACGATATGAAAAGCAATCAGCCCCAGCATTTT. Residues: CSAEGDDMKSNQPQHF.

The chain has TRBV20-1 and TRBJ2-4; TRBD2 agrees at 7 bases. The CDR3 is made up of 16 amino acids. The germline V gene encodes CDR1 DFQATT and CDR2 SNEGSKA (reference sequence). Trimming took 1 base from V and 4 from J; bases not matched to a gene: 10. The CDR3 DNA is TGCAGTGCTAGAGTGGGCGGGAGCTCGGGGAAAAACATTCAGTACTTC. Residues: CSARVGGSSGKNIQYF.

The chain links TRBV12-3 or TRBV12-4 to TRBJ2-2, with D possibly matching TRBD2 (5 bases). The CDR3 contains 16 residues. Trimming pared 2 bases from V and 7 bases from J, leaving 17 bases between. The CDR3 reads CASSLKPSGWDGELFF. The CDR3 DNA sequence: TGTGCCAGCAGTTTAAAGCCCTCGGGGTGGGACGGGGAGCTGTTTTTT.

In this sample, this clonotype turned up many times. This chain joins TRBV20-1 and TRBJ2-4; the match to TRBD1 covers 11 bases. V was pared by 4 bases and J by 3 bases, with 11 bases of the junction left unmatched. The CDR3 consists of 17 residues. Germline-derived CDR1 and CDR2 are DFQATT and SNEGSKA (reference sequence). The CDR3 DNA reads TGCAGTGCTAAAGGACAGGGGGCCACCTTCGTCAAAAACATTCAGTACTTC. Encoded protein: CSAKGQGATFVKNIQYF.

The chain links TRBV27 to TRBJ2-1; 7 bases match TRBD2. The CDR3 has 12 amino acids. Trimming removed 10 bases from V and 4 bases from J; junction bases left unmatched: 4. The germline gives CDR1 MNHEY, CDR2 SMNVEV (reference sequence). DNA of the CDR3: TGTGCCACCAGGGAGGGTTACAATGAGCAGTTCTTC. It translates to CATREGYNEQFF.

This clonotype turned up a few times. The V and J genes are TRBV7-2 and TRBJ1-2; a possible D gene is TRBD1 (6 bases). The CDR3 sequence is 15 residues long. Germline values: CDR1 SGHTA, CDR2 FQGNSA. Deletions cut 3 bases from V and 3 bases from J, with 14 bases between. The CDR3 protein is CASSLADSNYYGYTF. CDR3 DNA sequence: TGTGCCAGCAGCTTGGCGGACAGTAACTACTATGGCTACACCTTC.

About this clonotype itself: A much larger clone is a single base away; this may be a read error. J is TRBJ1-1 and V is TRBV5-1; the D gene is possibly TRBD1 (6 bases). Trimming left V 4 bases short and J 4 bases short, with 11 bases between. The CDR3 length is 13 residues. Germline-derived CDR1 and CDR2 are SGHRS and YFSETQ. The CDR3 sequence: CASSPRQVTEAFF. CDR3 bases: TGCGCCAGCAGCCCCCGACAGGTCACTGAAGCTTTCTTT.

This clonotype was counted at least ten times. The V gene is TRBV12-3 or TRBV12-4, the J gene TRBJ1-1; the D is unclear. Trimming removed 0 bases at V and 0 bases at J, with 11 bases between. The CDR3 loop spans 16 amino acids. CDR3 in DNA: TGTGCCAGCAGTTTAGCCGGGCCGGGAATGAACACTGAAGCTTTCTTT. Its translation is CASSLAGPGMNTEAFF.

This clonotype appeared many times. The chain combines TRBV20-1 with TRBJ2-1; D uncertain. CDR1 and CDR2 from the germline V gene are DFQATT and SNEGSKA (reference sequence). V lost 3 bases and J lost 7, with 16 bases in between. This CDR3 spans 14 amino acids. CDR3: CSASRTGGQNEQFF. Written as DNA, the CDR3 is TGCAGTGCTAGCCGTACTGGCGGTCAGAATGAGCAGTTCTTC.